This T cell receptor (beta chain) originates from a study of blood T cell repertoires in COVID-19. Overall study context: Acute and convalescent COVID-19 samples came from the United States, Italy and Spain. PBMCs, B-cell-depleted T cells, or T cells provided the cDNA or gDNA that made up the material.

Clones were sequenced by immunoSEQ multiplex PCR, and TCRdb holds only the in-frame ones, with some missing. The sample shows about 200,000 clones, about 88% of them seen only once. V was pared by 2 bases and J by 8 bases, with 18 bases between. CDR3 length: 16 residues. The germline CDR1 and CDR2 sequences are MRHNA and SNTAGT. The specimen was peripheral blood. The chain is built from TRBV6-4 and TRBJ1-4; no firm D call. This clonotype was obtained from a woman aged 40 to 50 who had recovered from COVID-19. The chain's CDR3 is CASSDLGDALGEKLFF. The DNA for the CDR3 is TGTGCCAGCAGTGACCTGGGTGACGCACTAGGGGAAAAACTGTTTTTT.